This T cell receptor beta chain was identified in a study of human T cells and chemical hapten exposure (dated by TCRdb to the early 2020s). General notes on the study: Libraries were combined into a pool for sequencing, and differences in TCR yield between samples came mainly from small differences in library volumes within the pool. This study followed changes in the peripheral blood TCR repertoire in vivo during primary and secondary sensitization of alopecia patients to the hapten diphenylcyclopropenone (DPC). For every blood RNA sample, sequencing covered both the TCR alpha and TCR beta chains. Broad study findings and their caveats: DPC sensitization did not change how many TCRs were above 1 in 1000 frequency, and no evidence was found of alterations in global repertoire structure. After repeated subsampling, changes were observed in the strength of the expansion versus patch-test correlation and in the threshold at which the correlation became significant.

Library generation was performed with 5' RACE. Sequencing was performed on an Illumina MiSeq. Library preparation attached unique molecular identifiers to individual cDNA molecules for quantitative, reproducible TCR counting. Per the source publication's procedure: A median of roughly 98,000 TCRs per sample was observed, with a range of roughly 20,000 to 750,000. V, J and CDR3 annotation of the TCR reads was performed with the Decombinator software suite. For PS versus PT1 abundance plots, all samples were subsampled to the same number of TCRs (28,000). TCRs were defined as expanded if absent before sensitization and observed at least eight times at the 2-week time point. TCRdb ran its own pipeline on the public reads, namely fastp trimming at Q25 and MiXCR clone calling, and kept in-frame beta chains. Each record represents a unique CDR3 protein, reported with the most common genes and DNA among its rows. TCRdb's processing, not the authors' own work, is the source of the V and J calls. The sample table holds tens of thousands of distinct CDR3 sequences, of which 7% to 8% were seen once. The ten top clones hold 2% to 2.5% of the sample.

The germline V gene encodes CDR1 MRHNA and CDR2 SNTAGT. The CDR3 holds 13 amino acids from the cysteine to the phenylalanine. This entry keeps only the CDR3 DNA: 39 bases, framed from base 1. V gives up 3 bases and J gives up 2 bases, and the segment between their germline ends measures 6 bases. Total RNA was extracted from unfractionated whole blood that had been collected in Tempus Blood RNA tubes. A few healthy volunteers were used as TCR sequencing controls and were bled at day 0, 2 weeks and 6 weeks. This clonotype was seen a handful of times. The specificity of this receptor is unknown. No much larger clone is present one base from it, and per-base qualities are unavailable.

This receptor chain uses TRBV6-4 and TRBJ2-3; there is no confident call for the D gene. This TCR derives from a male donor in good health. The CDR3 region reads CASSDPHTDTQYF. The DNA reads as follows: TGTGCCAGCAGTGATCCTCACACAGATACGCAGTATTTT.